Below, 28 T cell receptor beta chains from the same sample are listed, as sequenced in a study of beta chain features in type 1 diabetes. Every isolated RNA sample was fully reverse transcribed, so sequencing captured expressed TCRB transcripts. Repertoires were generated with immunoSEQ multiplex PCR, while TCRdb's copy carries only in-frame clones and drops some. The data hold 350,000 to 400,000 clones, with approximately 16% observed a single time. Sequenced input: naive CD4+ T cells from blood. These receptors all come from a woman aged 18-29 years in good health.

There are a few counts of this clone. V is TRBV29-1 and J is TRBJ2-1; TRBD1 aligns across 7 bases. The CDR3 spans 12 residues. Germline assignment: CDR1 SQVTM and CDR2 ANQGSEA. CDR3 sequence (DNA): TGCAGGGGAATGACAGGGAAAAATGAGCAGTTCTTC. It codes for CRGMTGKNEQFF.

The chain joins TRBV29-1 to TRBJ1-4; D remains ambiguous. V lost 4 bases and J 3 bases, leaving 6 bases between the germline ends. Germline assignment: CDR1 SQVTM and CDR2 ANQGSEA. This CDR3 comprises 12 residues. The CDR3 nucleotides are TGCAGCGTTGGCAGATCTAATGAAAAACTGTTTTTT. Its translation is CSVGRSNEKLFF.

This clone was seen a few times. CDR3 protein: CAWRQRTGLLNQPQHF. The CDR3 bases are TGTGCCTGGAGGCAAAGAACAGGGCTATTGAATCAGCCCCAGCATTTT. V gene TRBV30 combines with J gene TRBJ1-5, with D maybe TRBD1 (6 bases). Trimming removed 3 bases from V and 4 bases from J, with 19 bases in between. Germline V gene lookup returns CDR1 GTSNPN and CDR2 SVGIG (reference sequence). The CDR3 consists of 16 residues.

This chain uses TRBV29-1 with TRBJ2-5, with D possibly matching TRBD1 (5 bases). In germline, CDR1 is SQVTM, CDR2 ANQGSEA. V was shortened by 3 bases and J by 1 base, with 9 bases between the two germline ends. This CDR3 has 13 residues. CDR3 region: CSVDKGIQETQYF. The CDR3 nucleotides read TGCAGCGTTGATAAGGGGATCCAAGAGACCCAGTACTTC.

This clone was recorded a few times. The rearrangement joins TRBV23-1 to TRBJ1-2; 9 bases match TRBD1. TRBV23-1 is flagged as an ORF with uncertain function. V dropped 9 bases and J dropped 8; count of bases not matched to a gene: 16. This CDR3 is built from 15 residues. This chain's CDR3 is CARNHGPGTGNGYTF. CDR3 coding DNA: TGCGCCAGGAATCACGGACCCGGGACAGGGAACGGCTACACCTTC.

V is TRBV7-6 and J is TRBJ2-6, with a tentative D call TRBD1 (6 bases). The CDR3 covers 16 residues. The germline CDR1 and CDR2 sequences are SGHVS and FNYEAQ. The germline V and J ends were trimmed by 2 bases and 4 bases, with 12 bases remaining between them. As DNA, the CDR3 is TGTGCCAGCAGCTTATTTCAGGGGAGCGGGGCCAACGTCCTGACTTTC. Residues: CASSLFQGSGANVLTF. Full variable domain (missing parts from reference TRBV7-6 and TRBJ2-6): GAGVSQSPRYKVTKRGQDVALRCDPISGHVSLYWYRQALGQGPEFLTYFNYEAQQDKSGLPNDRFSAERPEGSISTLTIQRTEQRDSAMYRCASSLFQGSGANVLTFGAGSRLTVL.

V and J are TRBV18 and TRBJ2-2; a weak D match, TRBD1 (6 bases). This CDR3 spans 13 amino acids. V gave up 3 bases and J gave up 6 bases, with 8 bases separating them. CDR1 is KGHSH, CDR2 LQKENI, per germline. The CDR3 DNA sequence: TGTGCCAGCTCACCGCAGGGGCCCGGGGAGCTGTTTTTT. Protein product: CASSPQGPGELFF. Full variable domain (missing parts from reference TRBV18 and TRBJ2-2): NAGVMQNPRHLVRRRGQEARLRCSPMKGHSHVYWYRQLPEEGLKFMVYLQKENIIDESGMPKERFSAEFPKEGPSILRIQQVVRGDSAAYFCASSPQGPGELFFGEGSRLTVL.

This chain joins TRBV5-6 and TRBJ2-2; D may be TRBD2 (5 bases). There are 15 residues in the CDR3. V was cut by 2 bases and J by 3 bases, with 11 bases left in between. Per the germline V gene, CDR1 is SGHDT and CDR2 is YYEEEE. The CDR3 region has the DNA TGTGCCAGCAGCTTTTCGCTGCGGGACACCGGGGAGCTGTTTTTT. It is translated as CASSFSLRDTGELFF.

This clone was counted between two and nine times. V gene TRBV30 combines with J gene TRBJ1-4, with D unclear. CDR3 length: 13 amino acids. Germline CDR1 GTSNPN, CDR2 SVGIG (reference sequence). V lost 1 base and J 7 bases, leaving 10 bases between the germline ends. CDR3 residues: CAWSGGVGEKLFF. The CDR3 DNA reads as TGTGCCTGGAGTGGGGGAGTCGGTGAAAAACTGTTTTTT.

The rearrangement joins TRBV29-1 to TRBJ2-7; TRBD1 matches at 7 bases. Losses at the gene ends were 6 bases for V and 4 bases for J; bases not matched to a gene: 9. The length of the CDR3 is 13 residues. Germline values: CDR1 SQVTM, CDR2 ANQGSEA. The CDR3: CSVRRRQGYEQYF. Written as DNA, the CDR3 is TGCAGCGTCCGCCGCCGACAGGGTTACGAGCAGTACTTC.

This clone was recorded a few times. This chain joins TRBV5-1 and TRBJ2-7; D not certain. In germline, CDR1 is SGHRS, CDR2 YFSETQ. The ends were cut back, 0 bases at V and 2 bases at J, with 15 bases in the middle. The CDR3 covers 16 residues. CDR3 region: CASSLAGVPSAYEQYF. The CDR3 bases are TGCGCCAGCAGCTTGGCCGGAGTTCCGAGTGCCTACGAGCAGTACTTC.

This clone was observed a handful of times. The genes are TRBV5-1 and TRBJ2-7; tentative D call: TRBD1 (5 bases). This CDR3 has 15 amino acids. The germline CDR1 and CDR2 sequences are SGHRS and YFSETQ. Trimming left V 5 bases short and J 2 bases short, with 17 bases between. CDR3 amino acids: CASSLGQMDAYEQYF. The DNA of the CDR3 is TGCGCCAGCAGTCTCGGACAAATGGATGCCTACGAGCAGTACTTC.

This clone was counted between two and nine times. The chain links TRBV2 to TRBJ2-7; 10 nucleotides agree with TRBD2. J lost 7 bases, V lost 6 bases, and 12 bases had no gene match. This CDR3 has 15 amino acids. Germline loops: CDR1 SNHLY, CDR2 FYNNEI. This CDR3 is CASSAQDLAGEEQYF. In DNA, the CDR3 is TGTGCCAGCAGCGCTCAGGATCTAGCGGGAGAAGAGCAGTACTTC.

In its sample, this clone was seen a few times. The rearrangement links TRBV6-5 to TRBJ2-1; 9 bases are shared with TRBD1. Unmatched junction bases numbered 3, after V lost 5 bases and J lost 4 bases. There are 14 residues in the CDR3. Germline V gene data show CDR1 as MNHEY and CDR2 as SVGAGI. The CDR3 DNA reads as TGTGCCAGCAGTGAGGACAGGGGTTACAATGAGCAGTTCTTC. Translated: CASSEDRGYNEQFF.

The chain carries TRBV7-2 and TRBJ2-3, with D possibly being TRBD2 (6 bases). The germline gives CDR1 SGHTA, CDR2 FQGNSA. With 5 bases removed from V and 0 bases from J, the gap between germline ends came to 15 bases. The CDR3 is 16 residues long. CDR3 sequence (DNA): TGTGCCAGCAGCCTCTATAGCGGTTCTAGCACAGATACGCAGTATTTT. Protein product: CASSLYSGSSTDTQYF.

The chain recombines TRBV6-5 with TRBJ2-5; 9 bases are a match to TRBD2. V gave up 2 bases and J gave up 2 bases; unmatched junction bases: 6. Per germline, CDR1 MNHEY and CDR2 SVGAGI. The CDR3 contains 16 residues. The CDR3 DNA sequence: TGTGCCAGCAGTTACCAAGCGGGAGGCCCTCAAGAGACCCAGTACTTC. Translating it yields CASSYQAGGPQETQYF.

This chain uses TRBV30 with TRBJ2-6; D is possibly TRBD2 (5 bases). V lost 0 bases and J 3 bases, leaving 12 bases between the germline ends. There are 16 residues in the CDR3. Germline CDR1 and CDR2: GTSNPN and SVGIG (reference sequence). The CDR3 DNA sequence: TGTGCCTGGAGTGTATACGGGATTGGTGGGGCCAACGTCCTGACTTTC. This codes for CAWSVYGIGGANVLTF.

Only a few counts were recorded for this clone. The chain is built from TRBV28 and TRBJ2-7; 7 bases are a match to TRBD1. V lost 7 bases, J lost 6 bases, and 9 bases stayed unmatched. This CDR3 comprises 13 residues. Germline values: CDR1 MDHEN, CDR2 SYDVKM. CDR3 coding DNA: TGTGCCAGCATTGGACCCGGGACAGTCGAGCAGTACTTC. Encoded protein: CASIGPGTVEQYF. Filled out from reference TRBV28 and TRBJ2-7, the complete variable domain reads DVKVTQSSRYLVKRTGEKVFLECVQDMDHENMFWYRQDPGLGLRLIYFSYDVKMKEKGDIPEGYSVSREKKERFSLILESASTNQTSMYLCASIGPGTVEQYFGPGTRLTVT.

The chain joins TRBV7-9 to TRBJ2-1; 9 bases agree with TRBD2. This CDR3 is built from 15 residues. Germline CDR1 is SEHNR and CDR2 is FQNEAQ (reference sequence). V was clipped by 5 bases and J by 3 bases; unmatched bases: 5. CDR3 nucleotides: TGTGCCAGCAGCGGCGGGAGGGGGAACTACAATGAGCAGTTCTTC. Translating gives CASSGGRGNYNEQFF. The whole variable domain, remainder taken from reference TRBV7-9 and TRBJ2-1, is DTGVSQNPRHKITKRGQNVTFRCDPISEHNRLYWYRQTLGQGPEFLTYFQNEAQLEKSRLLSDRFSAERPKGSFSTLEIQRTEQGDSAMYLCASSGGRGNYNEQFFGPGTRLTVL.

The chain links TRBV30 to TRBJ1-1, with 9 positions matching TRBD1. The CDR3 spans 15 residues. The germline V gene has CDR1 GTSNPN and CDR2 SVGIG (reference sequence). V lost 2 bases to trimming and J lost 10 bases; unmatched junction nucleotides: 14. CDR3 sequence: CAWSFTTGGESPAFF. CDR3 nucleotide sequence: TGTGCCTGGAGTTTCACCACAGGGGGCGAATCTCCAGCTTTCTTT.

The chain carries TRBV30 and TRBJ1-2; the D gene is possibly TRBD1 (6 bases). Germline V gene data show CDR1 as GTSNPN and CDR2 as SVGIG (reference sequence). V dropped 6 bases and J dropped 6 bases, with 14 bases sitting between them. This CDR3 region has 12 residues. Written as DNA, the CDR3 is TGTGCCTGCCCCGCAGGGGCAAATGGCTACACCTTC. Protein sequence: CACPAGANGYTF.

This clone has just a few counts. The CDR3 is CASSSHFGSYEQYF. In DNA form, the CDR3 reads TGTGCCAGCAGTTCCCATTTCGGCTCCTACGAGCAGTACTTC. The V call is TRBV6-6, the J call TRBJ2-7; D call uncertain. The CDR3 runs to 14 residues. Germline loops: CDR1 MNHNY, CDR2 SVGAGI (reference sequence). With 4 bases removed from V and 0 bases from J, the gap between germline ends came to 10 bases.

The chain couples TRBV10-1 to TRBJ2-7; D remains ambiguous. Germline V gene lookup returns CDR1 WNHNN and CDR2 SYGVQD (reference sequence). The V end lost 2 bases, the J end lost 4 bases, and 6 bases lay between the germline ends. The CDR3 has 12 amino acids. The CDR3 loop is CASSEVKYEQYF. DNA for the CDR3: TGCGCCAGCAGTGAGGTAAAATACGAGCAGTACTTC.

This chain links TRBV30 with TRBJ1-1; D remains unclear. Germline V gene sequence: CDR1 GTSNPN, CDR2 SVGIG (reference sequence). This CDR3 spans 13 amino acids. Trimming removed 0 bases at V and 1 base at J, with 6 bases between. CDR3 nucleotide sequence: TGTGCCTGGAGTGTATCAGAGAACACTGAAGCTTTCTTT. Translated: CAWSVSENTEAFF.

J is TRBJ2-5 and V is TRBV19; TRBD1 matches 9 bases. The CDR3 runs to 15 residues. Germline-derived CDR1 and CDR2 are LNHDA and SQIVND (reference sequence). Unmatched junction bases numbered 3, after V lost 0 bases and J lost 4 bases. The CDR3 sequence is CASSIEVDRGETQYF. The CDR3 DNA reads as TGTGCCAGTAGTATAGAGGTGGACAGGGGAGAGACCCAGTACTTC.

The CDR3 bases are TGTGCCTGGAGGGACCGCGGGACCAATGAGCAGTTCTTC. It translates to CAWRDRGTNEQFF. The V and J genes are TRBV30 and TRBJ2-1; D may be TRBD2 (6 bases). The CDR3 consists of 13 residues. V was shortened by 3 bases and J by 6 bases, with 12 bases between the two germline ends. Germline CDR1 reads GTSNPN; CDR2 reads SVGIG (reference sequence).

The genes are TRBV29-1 and TRBJ2-1, with 11 bases fitting TRBD2. In germline, CDR1 is SQVTM, CDR2 ANQGSEA. The CDR3 spans 14 residues. The junction had 9 bases not matched to a gene; V was cut back by 7 bases and J by 7 bases. The chain's CDR3 is CSADVAGGRNEQFF. The CDR3 coding sequence is TGCAGCGCAGATGTAGCGGGAGGGAGGAATGAGCAGTTCTTC.

This clone was picked up a small number of times. This chain connects TRBV9 to TRBJ1-3; D possibly corresponds to TRBD1 (6 bases). Deletions cut 3 bases from V and 4 bases from J, with 11 bases between. The CDR3 loop spans 14 amino acids. Germline assignment: CDR1 SGDLS and CDR2 YYNGEE. DNA of the CDR3: TGTGCCAGCAGCGCAGGGGTCTCCGGAAACACCATATATTTT. Translated: CASSAGVSGNTIYF.